The next 15 T cell receptor beta chains were all read from a single sample in a study of cytomegalovirus exposure and HLA in healthy donors. Primers for the PCR totalled 60 Vbeta and 13 Jbeta. TCRdb's table, derived via immunoSEQ multiplex PCR, lists solely in-frame clones and lacks some. The sample lists 100,000 to 150,000 clones, roughly a tenth occurring once. Sequenced sample: PBMCs. The receptors originated from a young woman in good health and CMV-seropositive.

In this sample, this clone turned up a few times. CDR3 nucleotides: TGTGCCAGCAGCGTAGGGAGCGGGAGATTGCACGAGCAGTACTTC. This encodes CASSVGSGRLHEQYF. The J gene is TRBJ2-7, the V gene TRBV9; 8 nucleotides agree with TRBD2. This CDR3 is 15 amino acids long. CDR1 and CDR2 (germline): SGDLS, YYNGEE. V lost 0 bases and J lost 5; bases outside the gene matches: 7.

This clone has more than one count but fewer than ten. This rearrangement joins TRBV7-2 to TRBJ1-3, with TRBD1 as a possible D gene (6 bases). V was clipped by 0 bases and J by 3 bases, with 12 bases between them. The CDR3 contains 16 residues. Germline V gene sequence: CDR1 SGHTA, CDR2 FQGNSA. CDR3 coding DNA: TGTGCCAGCAGCTTAGCGGTACAGGGAAGTGGAAACACCATATATTTT. Translated: CASSLAVQGSGNTIYF.

This clone was recorded a few times. The chain links TRBV5-4 to TRBJ2-3, with 9 bases aligning to TRBD1. The CDR3 extends over 15 amino acids. Germline V gene lookup returns CDR1 SGHNT and CDR2 YYREEE (reference sequence). Trimming took 3 bases from V and 5 from J; bases not matched to a gene: 7. CDR3 loop: CASSSSGQGEDTQYF. Written as DNA, the CDR3 is TGTGCCAGCAGCTCCTCGGGACAGGGAGAAGATACGCAGTATTTT.

This clone was detected ten times or more. The chain carries TRBV5-6 and TRBJ2-1; 7 nucleotides align to TRBD2. V lost 6 bases, J lost 5 bases, and 8 bases stayed unmatched. CDR3 length: 14 residues. From germline, CDR1 is SGHDT and CDR2 YYEEEE. Written as DNA, the CDR3 is TGTGCCAGCACCGCCGGGACTATCAACAATGAGCAGTTCTTC. As protein: CASTAGTINNEQFF.

The chain joins TRBV11-1 to TRBJ2-1; 13 bases map to TRBD2. The CDR3 length is 15 residues. Germline trimming cut 4 bases from V and 8 bases from J; bases unmatched to any gene: 5. The germline V gene encodes CDR1 SGHAT and CDR2 FQDESV (reference sequence). In nucleotides, the CDR3 is TGTGCCAGCAGCTCCGGACTAGCGGGAGTGGATGAGCAGTTCTTC. It translates to CASSSGLAGVDEQFF.

The CDR3 DNA reads TGTGCCTCTACGGGACAGGTGAACACCGGGGAGCTGTTTTTT. Translated, it gives CASTGQVNTGELFF. The chain combines TRBV10-3 with TRBJ2-2; the match to TRBD1 covers 8 bases. The CDR3 extends over 14 amino acids. Looked up from germline, CDR1 is ENHRY and CDR2 is SYGVKD. V was clipped by 11 bases and J by 1 base; unmatched bases: 6.

This clone was recorded a few times. The V call is TRBV7-8, the J call TRBJ1-2, with no clear D. This CDR3 comprises 13 residues. The V end lost 1 base, the J end lost 4 bases, and 7 bases lay between the germline ends. Germline V gene lookup returns CDR1 SGHVS and CDR2 FQNEAQ. The CDR3 DNA is TGTGCCAGCAGCTTAGAACGGGGCTATGGCTACACCTTC. Its translation: CASSLERGYGYTF.

This clone has only a few counts. This sequence joins TRBV19 and TRBJ1-5; 9 bases match TRBD1. Germline CDR1 and CDR2: LNHDA and SQIVND (reference sequence). CDR3 size: 18 residues. The V segment lost 4 bases and the J segment 2 bases; nucleotides outside the gene matches: 12. The CDR3 here is CASSNLDRGRRGNQPQHF. In nucleotides, the CDR3 is TGTGCCAGTAGTAACCTGGACAGGGGCCGTCGTGGCAATCAGCCCCAGCATTTT.

V and J are TRBV6-1 and TRBJ1-1, with no clear D. Germline values: CDR1 MNHNS, CDR2 SASEGT. This CDR3 has 13 residues. V shed 5 bases and J shed 6 bases, with 13 bases lying between them. The DNA of the CDR3 is TGTGCCAGCAGTCGGGCCGAGAGGGCTGAAGCTTTCTTT. This codes for CASSRAERAEAFF.

This clone showed up just a few times. The chain joins TRBV5-1 to TRBJ2-7, with 9 bases fitting TRBD2. Losses at the gene ends were 4 bases for V and 6 bases for J; bases not matched to a gene: 5. Germline CDR1 reads SGHRS; CDR2 reads YFSETQ. CDR3 size: 13 residues. The CDR3 nucleotides read TGCGCCAGCAGCAGTAGCGGGAGTGGCGAGCAGTACTTC. Translating it yields CASSSSGSGEQYF.

This clone has a handful of counts. CDR3 nucleotide sequence: TGTGCCATCAGTGAGTCGACACCCACAGGCAAGCAGTACTTC. Its protein product is CAISESTPTGKQYF. The chain combines TRBV10-3 with TRBJ2-7; D might be TRBD1 (5 bases). Deletions cut 0 bases from V and 8 bases from J, with 14 bases between. Germline V gives CDR1 ENHRY, CDR2 SYGVKD. This CDR3 comprises 14 residues.

Regarding this clone: Because it lacks the conserved phenylalanine or tryptophan at the end, this CDR3 is likely a read error. The rearrangement uses TRBV7-6 and TRBJ1-1; a possible D gene is TRBD1 (5 bases). The CDR3 consists of 13 residues. Looked up from germline, CDR1 is SGHVS and CDR2 is FNYEAQ. The CDR3 DNA follows: TGTGACAGAAGCTTAGACAGGAACACTGAAGCTTTCGTT. Its protein product is CDRSLDRNTEAFV.

This clone turned up a few times. The chain joins TRBV28 to TRBJ1-3; D is unresolved. Trimming left V 6 bases short and J 5 bases short, with 11 bases between. The CDR3 covers 13 residues. CDR1 and CDR2 (germline): MDHEN, SYDVKM. The CDR3 protein is CASSSILRNTIYF. The CDR3 nucleotides are TGTGCCAGCAGCTCTATCCTCCGAAACACCATATATTTT.

This chain uses TRBV5-4 with TRBJ2-7; possible D gene TRBD2, 6 bases. The V gene's germline CDR1 is SGHNT and CDR2 YYREEE (reference sequence). The CDR3 runs 14 residues. The V and J ends lost 4 bases and 3 bases respectively, with 14 bases between them. The CDR3 nucleotides are TGTGCCAGCAGCCGGGCGGGACTGGGCTACGAGCAGTACTTC. Translating gives CASSRAGLGYEQYF.

V and J are TRBV6-5 and TRBJ2-7; D not resolved. Trimming stripped 0 bases from V and 1 base from J, with 10 bases between. The germline V gene has CDR1 MNHEY and CDR2 SVGAGI. There are 15 residues in the CDR3. The CDR3 loop reads CASSYSTRVSYEQYF. The CDR3 coding sequence is TGTGCCAGCAGTTACTCTACGAGAGTATCCTACGAGCAGTACTTC.